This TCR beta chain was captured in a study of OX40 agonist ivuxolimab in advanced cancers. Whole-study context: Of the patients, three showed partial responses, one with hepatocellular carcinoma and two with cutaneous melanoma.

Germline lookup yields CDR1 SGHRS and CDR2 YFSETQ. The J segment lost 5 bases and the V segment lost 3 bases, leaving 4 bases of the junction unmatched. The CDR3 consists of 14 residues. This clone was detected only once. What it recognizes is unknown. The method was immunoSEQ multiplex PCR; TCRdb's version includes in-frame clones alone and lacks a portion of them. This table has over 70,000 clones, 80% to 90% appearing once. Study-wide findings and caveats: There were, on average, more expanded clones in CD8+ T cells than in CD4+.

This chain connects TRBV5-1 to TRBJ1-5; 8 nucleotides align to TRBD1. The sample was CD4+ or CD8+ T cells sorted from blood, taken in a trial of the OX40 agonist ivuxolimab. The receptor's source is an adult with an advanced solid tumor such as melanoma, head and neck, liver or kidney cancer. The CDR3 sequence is CASSWTGLDQPQHF. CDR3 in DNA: TGCGCCAGCAGCTGGACAGGGTTGGATCAGCCCCAGCATTTT. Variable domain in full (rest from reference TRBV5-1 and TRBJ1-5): KAGVTQTPRYLIKTRGQQVTLSCSPISGHRSVSWYQQTPGQGLQFLFEYFSETQRNKGNFPGRFSGRQFSNSRSEMNVSTLELGDSALYLCASSWTGLDQPQHFGDGTRLSIL.